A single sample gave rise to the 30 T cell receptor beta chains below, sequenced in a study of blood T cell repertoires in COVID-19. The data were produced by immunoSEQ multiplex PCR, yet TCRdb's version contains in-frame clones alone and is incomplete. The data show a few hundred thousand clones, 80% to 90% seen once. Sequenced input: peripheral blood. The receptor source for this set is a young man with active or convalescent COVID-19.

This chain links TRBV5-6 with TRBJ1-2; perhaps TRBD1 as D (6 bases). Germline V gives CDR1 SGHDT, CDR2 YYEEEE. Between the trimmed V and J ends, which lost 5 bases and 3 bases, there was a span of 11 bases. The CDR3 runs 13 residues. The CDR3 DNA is TGTGCCAGCAGACTAGACAGGCACTATGGCTACACCTTC. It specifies CASRLDRHYGYTF.

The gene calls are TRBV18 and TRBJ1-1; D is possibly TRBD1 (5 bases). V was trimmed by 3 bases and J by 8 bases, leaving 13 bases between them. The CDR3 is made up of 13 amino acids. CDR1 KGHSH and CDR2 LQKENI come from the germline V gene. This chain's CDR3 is CASSPRTTDEAFF. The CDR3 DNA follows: TGTGCCAGCTCACCGCGCACGACAGACGAAGCTTTCTTT.

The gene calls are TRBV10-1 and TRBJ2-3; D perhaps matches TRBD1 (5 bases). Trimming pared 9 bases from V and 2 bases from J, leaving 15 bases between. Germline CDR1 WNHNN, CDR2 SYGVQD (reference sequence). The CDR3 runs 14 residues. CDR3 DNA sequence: TGCGCCAGTTCAGGGTCTGCCTACACAGATACGCAGTATTTT. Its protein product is CASSGSAYTDTQYF.

The CDR3 DNA sequence: TGCGCCAGCAGTGAGTGGGTAGGGACAGGGGAACAGACCCAGTACTTC. It is translated as CASSEWVGTGEQTQYF. The chain joins TRBV10-2 to TRBJ2-5, with 10 bases lining up with TRBD1. CDR3 size: 16 residues. Germline CDR1 WSHSY, CDR2 SAAADI. The V segment lost 1 base and the J segment 6 bases; nucleotides outside the gene matches: 8.

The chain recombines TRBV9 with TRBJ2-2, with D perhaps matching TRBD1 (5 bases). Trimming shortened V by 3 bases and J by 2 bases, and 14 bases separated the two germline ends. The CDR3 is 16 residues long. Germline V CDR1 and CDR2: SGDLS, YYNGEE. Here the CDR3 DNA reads TGTGCCAGCAGCGGTTTAGGGGCGTCTAACACCGGGGAGCTGTTTTTT. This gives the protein CASSGLGASNTGELFF.

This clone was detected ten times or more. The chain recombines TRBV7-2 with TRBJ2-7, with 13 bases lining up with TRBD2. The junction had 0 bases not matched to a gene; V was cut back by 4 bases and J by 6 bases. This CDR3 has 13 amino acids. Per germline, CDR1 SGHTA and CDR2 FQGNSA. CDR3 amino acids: CASSWTSGGEQYF. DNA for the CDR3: TGTGCCAGCAGCTGGACTAGCGGGGGCGAGCAGTACTTC. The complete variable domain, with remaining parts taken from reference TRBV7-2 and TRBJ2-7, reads GAGVSQSPSNKVTEKGKDVELRCDPISGHTALYWYRQSLGQGLEFLIYFQGNSAPDKSGLPSDRFSAERTGGSVSTLTIQRTQQEDSAVYLCASSWTSGGEQYFGPGTRLTVT.

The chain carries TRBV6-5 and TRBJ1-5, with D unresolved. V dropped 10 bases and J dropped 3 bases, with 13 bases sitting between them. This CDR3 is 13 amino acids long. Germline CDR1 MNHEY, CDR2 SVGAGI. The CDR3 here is CATQTRFNQPQHF. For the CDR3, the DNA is TGTGCCACCCAGACACGATTCAATCAGCCCCAGCATTTT.

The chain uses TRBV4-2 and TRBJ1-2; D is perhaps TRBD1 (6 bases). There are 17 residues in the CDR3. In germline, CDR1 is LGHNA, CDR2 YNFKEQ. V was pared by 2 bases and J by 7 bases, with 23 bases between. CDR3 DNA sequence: TGTGCCAGCAGCCAAACATCGACGGGGCAGGGGCTTGGTGGCTACACCTTC. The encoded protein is CASSQTSTGQGLGGYTF.

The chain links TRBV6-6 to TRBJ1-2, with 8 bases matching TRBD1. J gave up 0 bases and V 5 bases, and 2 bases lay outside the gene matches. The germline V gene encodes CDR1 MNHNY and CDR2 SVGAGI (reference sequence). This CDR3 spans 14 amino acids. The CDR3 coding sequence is TGTGCCAGCAGTGACAGGGGATCTAACTATGGCTACACCTTC. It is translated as CASSDRGSNYGYTF.

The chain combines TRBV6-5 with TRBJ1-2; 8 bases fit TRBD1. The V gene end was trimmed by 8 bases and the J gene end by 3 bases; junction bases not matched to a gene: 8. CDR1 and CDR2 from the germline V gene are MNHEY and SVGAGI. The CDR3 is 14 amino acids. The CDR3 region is CASGTGTIDYGYTF. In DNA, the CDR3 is TGTGCCAGCGGGACAGGAACAATAGACTATGGCTACACCTTC.

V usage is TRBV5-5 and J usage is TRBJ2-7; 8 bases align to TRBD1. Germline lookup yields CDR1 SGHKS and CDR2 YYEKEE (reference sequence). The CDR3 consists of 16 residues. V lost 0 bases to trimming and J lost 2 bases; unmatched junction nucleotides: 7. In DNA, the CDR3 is TGTGCCAGCAGCTTGGCACCGGACAGGGAGACCTACGAGCAGTACTTC. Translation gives CASSLAPDRETYEQYF.

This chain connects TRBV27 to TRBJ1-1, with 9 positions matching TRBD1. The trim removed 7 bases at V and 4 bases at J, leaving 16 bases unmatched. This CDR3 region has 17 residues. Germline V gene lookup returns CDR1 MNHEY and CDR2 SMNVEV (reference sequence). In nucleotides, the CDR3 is TGTGCCAGCAAAATTGGGCCGGGACAGGGTACGGTCACTGAAGCTTTCTTT. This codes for CASKIGPGQGTVTEAFF.

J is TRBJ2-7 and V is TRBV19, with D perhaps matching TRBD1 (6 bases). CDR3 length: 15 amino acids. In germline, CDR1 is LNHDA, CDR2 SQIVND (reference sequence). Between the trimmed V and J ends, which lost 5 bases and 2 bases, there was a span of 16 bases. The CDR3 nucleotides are TGTGCCAGTAGTGCTGCCGGGACATCCACCTACGAGCAGTACTTC. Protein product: CASSAAGTSTYEQYF. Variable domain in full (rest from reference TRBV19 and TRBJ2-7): DGGITQSPKYLFRKEGQNVTLSCEQNLNHDAMYWYRQDPGQGLRLIYYSQIVNDFQKGDIAEGYSVSREKKESFPLTVTSAQKNPTAFYLCASSAAGTSTYEQYFGPGTRLTVT.

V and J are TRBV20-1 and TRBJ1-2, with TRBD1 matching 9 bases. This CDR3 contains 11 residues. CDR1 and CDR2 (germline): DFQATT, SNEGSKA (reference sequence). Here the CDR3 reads CGTGNNYGYTF. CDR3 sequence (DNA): TGCGGGACAGGGAACAACTATGGCTACACCTTC.

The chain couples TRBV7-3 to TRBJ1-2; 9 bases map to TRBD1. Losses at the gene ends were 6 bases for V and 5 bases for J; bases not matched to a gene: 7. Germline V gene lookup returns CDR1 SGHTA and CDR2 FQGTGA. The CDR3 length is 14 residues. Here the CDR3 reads CASRSPGQGYGYTF. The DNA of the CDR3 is TGTGCCAGCAGGTCACCGGGACAGGGATATGGCTACACCTTC. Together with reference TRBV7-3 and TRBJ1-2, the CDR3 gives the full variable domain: GAGVSQTPSNKVTEKGKYVELRCDPISGHTALYWYRQSLGQGPEFLIYFQGTGAADDSGLPNDRFFAVRPEGSVSTLKIQRTERGDSAVYLCASRSPGQGYGYTFGSGTRLTVV.

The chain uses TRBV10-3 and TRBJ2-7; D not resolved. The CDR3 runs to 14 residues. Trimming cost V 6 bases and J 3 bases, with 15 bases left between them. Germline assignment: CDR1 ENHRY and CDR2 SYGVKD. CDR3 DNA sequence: TGTGCCATCAGAGACCGGCGGTATCTCTACGAGCAGTACTTC. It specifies CAIRDRRYLYEQYF.

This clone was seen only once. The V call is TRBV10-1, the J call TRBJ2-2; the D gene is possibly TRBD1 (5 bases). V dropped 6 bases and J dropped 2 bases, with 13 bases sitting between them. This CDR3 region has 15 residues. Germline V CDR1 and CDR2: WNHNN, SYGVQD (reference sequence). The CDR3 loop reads CASSQGSLNTGELFF. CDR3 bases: TGCGCCAGCAGCCAGGGTTCATTAAACACCGGGGAGCTGTTTTTT.

CDR3 residues: CASRSSSYNSPLHF. CDR3 DNA: TGTGCCAGCAGATCGAGCTCCTATAATTCACCCCTCCACTTT. The J gene is TRBJ1-6, the V gene TRBV7-6; no definite D call. The CDR3 length is 14 residues. In germline, CDR1 is SGHVS, CDR2 FNYEAQ. The germline V and J ends were trimmed by 6 bases and 0 bases, with 6 bases remaining between them. Filled out from reference TRBV7-6 and TRBJ1-6, the complete variable domain reads GAGVSQSPRYKVTKRGQDVALRCDPISGHVSLYWYRQALGQGPEFLTYFNYEAQQDKSGLPNDRFSAERPEGSISTLTIQRTEQRDSAMYRCASRSSSYNSPLHFGNGTRLTVT.

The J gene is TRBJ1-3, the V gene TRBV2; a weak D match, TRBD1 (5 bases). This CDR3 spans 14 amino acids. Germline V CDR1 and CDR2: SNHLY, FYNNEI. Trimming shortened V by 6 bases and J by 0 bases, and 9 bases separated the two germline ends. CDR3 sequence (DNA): TGTGCCAGCAGGCGGGACTTCTCTGGAAACACCATATATTTT. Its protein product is CASRRDFSGNTIYF.

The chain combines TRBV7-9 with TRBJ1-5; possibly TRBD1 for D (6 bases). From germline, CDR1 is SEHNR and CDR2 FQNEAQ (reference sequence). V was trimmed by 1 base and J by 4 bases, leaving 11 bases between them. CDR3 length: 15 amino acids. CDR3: CASSLGTVPNQPQHF. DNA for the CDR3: TGTGCCAGCAGCTTAGGGACAGTCCCGAATCAGCCCCAGCATTTT.

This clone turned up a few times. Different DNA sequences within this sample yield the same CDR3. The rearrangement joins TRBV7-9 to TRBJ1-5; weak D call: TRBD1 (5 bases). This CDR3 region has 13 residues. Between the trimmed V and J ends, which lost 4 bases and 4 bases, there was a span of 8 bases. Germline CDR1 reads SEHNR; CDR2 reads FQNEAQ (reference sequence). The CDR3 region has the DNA TGTGCCAGCAGCTCCGGGGGGAATCAGCCCCAGCATTTT. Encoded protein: CASSSGGNQPQHF.

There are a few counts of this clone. Here the CDR3 reads CASSEGGGGHEQFF. Written as DNA, the CDR3 is TGTGCCAGCAGTGAAGGAGGAGGTGGCCATGAGCAGTTCTTC. V is TRBV6-1 and J is TRBJ2-1, with a weak D call TRBD2 (5 bases). CDR1 is MNHNS and CDR2 is SASEGT in the germline V gene. The CDR3 has 14 amino acids. V dropped 1 base and J dropped 8 bases, with 12 bases sitting between them.

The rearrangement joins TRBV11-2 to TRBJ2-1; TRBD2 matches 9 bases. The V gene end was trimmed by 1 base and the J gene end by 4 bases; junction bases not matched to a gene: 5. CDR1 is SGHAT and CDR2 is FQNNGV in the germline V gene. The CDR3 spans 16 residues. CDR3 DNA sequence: TGTGCCAGCAGCTTAGTCGGCGGGGGGGTGTACAATGAGCAGTTCTTC. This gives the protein CASSLVGGGVYNEQFF.

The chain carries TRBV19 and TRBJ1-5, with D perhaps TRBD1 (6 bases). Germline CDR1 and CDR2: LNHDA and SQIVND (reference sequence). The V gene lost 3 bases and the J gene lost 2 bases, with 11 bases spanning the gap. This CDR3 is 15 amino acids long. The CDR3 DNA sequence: TGTGCCAGTAGTATGCGGGCAGGGGGCAATCAGCCCCAGCATTTT. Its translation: CASSMRAGGNQPQHF.

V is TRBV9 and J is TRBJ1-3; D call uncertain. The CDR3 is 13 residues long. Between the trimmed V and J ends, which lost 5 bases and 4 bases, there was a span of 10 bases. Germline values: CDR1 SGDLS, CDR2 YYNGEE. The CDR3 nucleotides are TGTGCCAGCAGGCGAGACGGGGGAAACACCATATATTTT. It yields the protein CASRRDGGNTIYF. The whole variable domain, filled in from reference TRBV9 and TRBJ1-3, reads DSGVTQTPKHLITATGQRVTLRCSPRSGDLSVYWYQQSLDQGLQFLIQYYNGEERAKGNILERFSAQQFPDLHSELNLSSLELGDSALYFCASRRDGGNTIYFGEGSWLTVV.

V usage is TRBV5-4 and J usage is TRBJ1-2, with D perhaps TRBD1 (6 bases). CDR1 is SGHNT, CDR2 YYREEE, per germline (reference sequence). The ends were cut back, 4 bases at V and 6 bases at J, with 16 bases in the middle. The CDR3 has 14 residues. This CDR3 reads CASSRAGGANGYTF. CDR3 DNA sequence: TGTGCCAGCAGCAGAGCGGGGGGGGCGAATGGCTACACCTTC.

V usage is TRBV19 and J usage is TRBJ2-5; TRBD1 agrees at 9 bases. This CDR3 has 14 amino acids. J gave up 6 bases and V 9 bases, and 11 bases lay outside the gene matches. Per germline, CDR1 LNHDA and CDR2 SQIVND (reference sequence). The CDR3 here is CASRLSGTGKTQYF. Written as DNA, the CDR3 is TGTGCCAGCCGACTTTCCGGGACAGGGAAGACCCAGTACTTC.

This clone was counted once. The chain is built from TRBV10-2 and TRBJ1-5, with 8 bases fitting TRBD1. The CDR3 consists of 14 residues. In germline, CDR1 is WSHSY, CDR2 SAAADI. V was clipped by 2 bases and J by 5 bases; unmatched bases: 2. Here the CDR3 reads CASSEGQGDQPQHF. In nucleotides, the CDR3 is TGCGCCAGCAGTGAGGGACAGGGAGATCAGCCCCAGCATTTT.

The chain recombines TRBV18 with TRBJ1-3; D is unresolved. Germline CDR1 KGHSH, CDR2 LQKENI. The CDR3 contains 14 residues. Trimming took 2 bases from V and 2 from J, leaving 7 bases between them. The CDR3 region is CASSPGFTGNTIYF. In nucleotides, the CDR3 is TGTGCCAGCTCACCAGGCTTCACTGGAAACACCATATATTTT.

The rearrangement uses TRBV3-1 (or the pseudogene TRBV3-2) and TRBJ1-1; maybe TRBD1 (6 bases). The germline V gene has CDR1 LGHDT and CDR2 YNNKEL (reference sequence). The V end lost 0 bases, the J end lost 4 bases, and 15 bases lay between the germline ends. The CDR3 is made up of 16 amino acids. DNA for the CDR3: TGTGCCAGCAGCCAAGATCCAGGGGCGGCGGGCACTGAAGCTTTCTTT. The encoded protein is CASSQDPGAAGTEAFF.